This T cell receptor (beta chain) was captured in a study of T cell responses to AZD1222 COVID-19 vaccine. Turning to the study itself: Second doses were pooled across both intervals (about 4 or about 12 weeks). Points from the study as a whole: As reported, nearly half of all spike-specific TCRs target variant regions that are unmutated. Clonal diversity may have been underestimated, and the donors were mostly white British, with more females than males.

This CDR3 has 14 amino acids. Between the trimmed V and J ends, which lost 8 bases and 2 bases, there was a span of 12 bases. CDR1 is LGHDT and CDR2 is YNNKEL in the germline V gene (reference sequence). Of note for this clone: The antigen is not known.

The data were produced by immunoSEQ multiplex PCR, yet TCRdb's version contains in-frame clones alone and is incomplete. The sample contains 100,000 to 150,000 clones, about 82% of which appear only once. The source of this sequence is an adult in good health. The source was peripheral blood, collected on day 0 of AZD1222 vaccination. The chain couples TRBV3-1 (or the pseudogene TRBV3-2) to TRBJ2-2, with D possibly being TRBD1 (6 bases). CDR3 sequence (DNA): TGTGCCAGCTCCCGGGACATCAACACCGGGGAGCTGTTTTTT. Protein product: CASSRDINTGELFF.